Each of the 8 T cell receptor beta chains below was sequenced from the same sample in a study of blood T cell repertoires in COVID-19. The repertoire was sequenced with immunoSEQ multiplex PCR; TCRdb's copy has only in-frame clones and lacks some. The sample records 250,000 to 300,000 clones, 85% to 90% being singletons. Sequenced: PBMCs or T cells enriched from blood (not recorded which). These receptors were obtained from a man in his late teens or twenties who had recovered from COVID-19.

This clone occurred once. This chain joins TRBV7-6 and TRBJ1-5; 8 bases fit TRBD1. The CDR3 loop spans 15 amino acids. With V trimmed by 4 bases and J by 9 bases, 11 bases remained unmatched. Germline-derived CDR1 and CDR2 are SGHVS and FNYEAQ. In nucleotides, the CDR3 is TGTGCCAGCAGCTCTGGACAGGGCCGGTCTTCGCCCCAGCATTTT. This sequence encodes CASSSGQGRSSPQHF. Combining the CDR3 with reference TRBV7-6 and TRBJ1-5 gives the whole variable domain GAGVSQSPRYKVTKRGQDVALRCDPISGHVSLYWYRQALGQGPEFLTYFNYEAQQDKSGLPNDRFSAERPEGSISTLTIQRTEQRDSAMYRCASSSGQGRSSPQHFGDGTRLSIL.

This rearrangement joins TRBV3-1 (or the pseudogene TRBV3-2) to TRBJ2-1; 9 bases match TRBD2. The junction had 5 bases not matched to a gene; V was cut back by 6 bases and J by 2 bases. From germline, CDR1 is LGHDT and CDR2 YNNKEL (reference sequence). The CDR3 is 15 residues long. The CDR3 nucleotides are TGTGCCAGCAGGGAAAGCGGGGGGCCCTACAATGAGCAGTTCTTC. Its translation: CASRESGGPYNEQFF.

This clone came up a few times. This chain connects TRBV6-5 to TRBJ2-7, with 8 bases identical to TRBD1. CDR3 length: 12 residues. Trimming took 4 bases from V and 6 from J; bases not matched to a gene: 2. Germline V gene sequence: CDR1 MNHEY, CDR2 SVGAGI. CDR3 in DNA: TGTGCCAGCAGTTCAGACAGGGGCGAGCAGTACTTC. The encoded protein is CASSSDRGEQYF.

This sequence joins TRBV19 and TRBJ1-5, with D possibly matching TRBD1 (6 bases). This CDR3 is built from 15 residues. Per the germline V gene, CDR1 is LNHDA and CDR2 is SQIVND (reference sequence). V lost 7 bases and J lost 3, with 16 bases in between. The CDR3 bases are TGTGCCAGTACCGACCAGGACAGCTCCAATCAGCCCCAGCATTTT. Residues: CASTDQDSSNQPQHF.

This chain connects TRBV6-5 to TRBJ2-1; no clear D gene. This CDR3 is 14 amino acids long. Trimming shortened V by 6 bases and J by 5 bases, and 14 bases separated the two germline ends. Germline lookup yields CDR1 MNHEY and CDR2 SVGAGI. CDR3 nucleotide sequence: TGTGCCAGCAGGCTACCGGGTAGAAACAATGAGCAGTTCTTC. It yields the protein CASRLPGRNNEQFF.

The rearrangement links TRBV5-1 to TRBJ1-2; TRBD1 matches at 7 bases. The CDR3 is made up of 14 amino acids. Trimming cost V 4 bases and J 4 bases; bases outside gene matches: 7. Germline values: CDR1 SGHRS, CDR2 YFSETQ. The CDR3 region has the DNA TGCGCCAGCAGCCCCGGGACAGACTCCTATGGCTACACCTTC. This sequence encodes CASSPGTDSYGYTF.

The chain employs TRBV5-1 and TRBJ2-2; TRBD1 matches at 8 bases. Germline V gives CDR1 SGHRS, CDR2 YFSETQ. The CDR3 covers 16 residues. The V and J ends lost 1 base and 6 bases, in that order; junction bases with no gene match: 8. The chain's CDR3 is CASSLIGTGLSGELFF. In DNA, the CDR3 is TGCGCCAGCAGCTTGATCGGGACAGGACTGTCCGGGGAGCTGTTTTTT.

The chain joins TRBV24-1 to TRBJ2-1; 11 bases line up with TRBD2. V was clipped by 6 bases and J by 6 bases; unmatched bases: 6. The CDR3 covers 15 residues. CDR1 and CDR2 (germline): KGHDR, SFDVKD. This chain's CDR3 is CATSRLAGGPNEQFF. The DNA of the CDR3 is TGTGCCACCAGTAGATTAGCGGGAGGGCCCAATGAGCAGTTCTTC.